The clone carrying this TCR beta chain has more than one count but fewer than ten. What it binds is not known. This entry belongs to a study of regulatory T cells in long-lasting Graves disease. Findings of the study overall: Newly diagnosed patients had higher TCR diversity than persistent Graves' patients did. Persistent disease exhibited a predilection for TRBV28, TRBJ1-2 and TRBJ2-5.

Time point indicated: persistent/refractory GD, antithyroid drugs over 5 years with positive TRAb. The authors made the TCR library using RNA they extracted from PBMCs. An endocrinology unit in Xi'an, China, supplied the patients. TCR beta libraries were built with iRepertoire HTBI primers and Arm-PCR of CDR3 regions. MiXCR was run by TCRdb on the multiplex PCR reads, yielding one entry per CDR3 protein. Among 500,000 to 700,000 distinct CDR3 sequences, approximately 29% were seen once, and the ten largest hold 40% to 55%. The germline V gene encodes CDR1 KGHDR and CDR2 SFDVKD. The CDR3 contains 20 residues. The V end was cut by 2 bases, the J end by 0 bases, with 21 bases between.

The chain employs TRBV24-1 and TRBJ2-2, with D possibly called TRBD1 or TRBD2 (11 bases each). The sample was peripheral blood mononuclear cells (PBMCs), taken when the disease was refractory, from a patient treated with antithyroid drugs. This receptor was identified in a female donor with Graves disease. The CDR3 region has the DNA TGTGCCACCAGTGATTGGGACAGGGGGACTAGCGGTGCGAACACCGGGGAGCTGTTTTTT. This encodes CATSDWDRGTSGANTGELFF.